This note documents a single TCR beta chain sequence. At one of its ends the junction is not consistent with the germline gene, which may arise from a read error. These data originate in a study of cytomegalovirus exposure and HLA in healthy donors. The CDR3 extends over 14 amino acids. The germline gives CDR1 SEHNR, CDR2 FQNEAQ (reference sequence). The study ran its PCR with 60 Vbeta and 13 Jbeta primers. TCRdb's table, derived via immunoSEQ multiplex PCR, lists solely in-frame clones and lacks some. This table holds about 150,000 clones, approximately 72% found once. Specimen: PBMCs. This TCR was sampled from a man younger than 35 in good health and CMV-seronegative. The chain links TRBV7-9 to TRBJ2-7; TRBD1 aligns across 10 bases. The CDR3 is CASSVAGQGTEQYF. The CDR3 DNA sequence: TGTGCCAGCAGCGTAGCGGGACAGGGGACCGAGCAGTACTTC.